What follows are 21 T cell receptor beta chains derived from one specimen sequenced in a study of T cell responses to AZD1222 COVID-19 vaccine. The method was immunoSEQ multiplex PCR; TCRdb's version includes in-frame clones alone and lacks a portion of them. The sample has about 260,000 clones; approximately 93% are singletons. Sequenced here: peripheral blood, sampled on day 0 of AZD1222 vaccination. These receptor sequences come from an adult in good health.

The chain combines TRBV28 with TRBJ2-1; no definite D call. Trimming left V 10 bases short and J 10 bases short, with 17 bases between. The CDR3 sequence is 12 residues long. Germline CDR1 and CDR2: MDHEN and SYDVKM. CDR3 region: CATHAVGSEQFF. Here the CDR3 DNA reads TGTGCCACCCACGCGGTCGGAAGCGAGCAGTTCTTC.

V usage is TRBV6-6 and J usage is TRBJ1-1; D is unresolved. From germline, CDR1 is MNHNY and CDR2 SVGAGI (reference sequence). This CDR3 has 14 amino acids. V shed 6 bases and J shed 4 bases, with 15 bases lying between them. The CDR3 DNA reads as TGTGCCAGCAGCCTTCCACAATACCGCACTGAAGCTTTCTTT. Encoded protein: CASSLPQYRTEAFF.

V usage is TRBV10-3 and J usage is TRBJ1-4; D may be TRBD1 (5 bases). The CDR3 has 12 residues. V dropped 2 bases and J dropped 7 bases, with 5 bases sitting between them. Looked up from germline, CDR1 is ENHRY and CDR2 is SYGVKD. The CDR3 DNA sequence: TGTGCCATCAGTGAGAGGGGTGAAAAACTGTTTTTT. Its protein is CAISERGEKLFF.

The chain has TRBV19 and TRBJ1-5; D gene uncertain. Germline lookup yields CDR1 LNHDA and CDR2 SQIVND (reference sequence). The V end lost 1 base, the J end lost 2 bases, and 9 bases lay between the germline ends. The CDR3 runs to 15 residues. Here the CDR3 reads CASSIGGGGNQPQHF. The CDR3 DNA is TGTGCCAGTAGTATAGGCGGTGGGGGCAATCAGCCCCAGCATTTT.

CDR3 DNA sequence: TGTGCCAGTCCTATCGGGGATTCCACTAATGAAAAACTGTTTTTT. Protein product: CASPIGDSTNEKLFF. The chain uses TRBV28 and TRBJ1-4; D is ambiguous. The germline CDR1 and CDR2 sequences are MDHEN and SYDVKM. The CDR3 totals 15 residues. The V and J ends lost 9 bases and 2 bases respectively, with 16 bases between them. Variable domain in full (rest from reference TRBV28 and TRBJ1-4): DVKVTQSSRYLVKRTGEKVFLECVQDMDHENMFWYRQDPGLGLRLIYFSYDVKMKEKGDIPEGYSVSREKKERFSLILESASTNQTSMYLCASPIGDSTNEKLFFGSGTQLSVL.

The gene calls are TRBV28 and TRBJ1-1, with a possible D match to TRBD1 (5 bases). Deletions cut 2 bases from V and 1 base from J, with 14 bases between. Germline V gene sequence: CDR1 MDHEN, CDR2 SYDVKM. The CDR3 covers 16 residues. CDR3 DNA sequence: TGTGCCAGCAGTTTAGGCAGGGCATTGGGGAACACTGAAGCTTTCTTT. This gives the protein CASSLGRALGNTEAFF.

Turning to this clone: The junction and the germline gene differ at one end; a read error may be behind it. This chain uses TRBV11-2 with TRBJ2-7; either TRBD1 or TRBD2 may supply D (5 bases each). This CDR3 is built from 19 residues. Germline V gene data show CDR1 as SGHAT and CDR2 as FQNNGV. CDR3 bases: TGTGCCAGCAGGTTAGGGGTTGGCGCGGGTTTAACCATCTCCTACGAGCAGTACTTC. It is translated as CASRLGVGAGLTISYEQYF.

The chain employs TRBV13 and TRBJ1-3, with 10 bases that match TRBD1. CDR1 and CDR2 from the germline V gene are PRHDT and FYEKMQ (reference sequence). The CDR3 consists of 16 residues. With 3 bases clipped from V and 4 bases from J, the junction kept 6 bases outside the gene matches. DNA of the CDR3: TGTGCCAGCAGCTTGGGCCTGACAGGGGGCGGAAACACCATATATTTT. It specifies CASSLGLTGGGNTIYF.

In the case of this clone: Other DNA variants within this sample encode the same CDR3. V is TRBV19 and J is TRBJ2-7; no firm D call. CDR1 and CDR2 from the germline V gene are LNHDA and SQIVND (reference sequence). The CDR3 sequence is 13 residues long. V was cut by 3 bases and J by 0 bases, with 6 bases left in between. The CDR3 here is CASSIGPSYEQYF. In DNA, the CDR3 is TGTGCCAGTAGTATTGGACCCTCCTACGAGCAGTACTTC.

The rearrangement links TRBV27 to TRBJ1-2; possible D gene TRBD1, 5 bases. Germline assignment: CDR1 MNHEY and CDR2 SMNVEV (reference sequence). The CDR3 consists of 15 residues. V was shortened by 0 bases and J by 2 bases, with 10 bases between the two germline ends. The CDR3 reads CASSLSGGRNYGYTF. The CDR3 DNA sequence: TGTGCCAGCAGTTTATCGGGGGGGAGAAACTATGGCTACACCTTC.

The V gene is TRBV23-1, the J gene TRBJ2-6, with TRBD1 as a possible D gene (6 bases). TRBV23-1 qualifies as an ORF whose function is uncertain. The ends were cut back, 0 bases at V and 0 bases at J, with 27 bases in the middle. CDR3 length: 23 amino acids. CDR3 protein: CASSQSVPPTQGNCGSGANVLTF. Here the CDR3 DNA reads TGCGCCAGCAGTCAATCAGTCCCACCGACTCAGGGGAACTGCGGCTCTGGGGCCAACGTCCTGACTTTC.

The CDR3 here is CAWSLGVGQPQHF. In DNA form, the CDR3 reads TGTGCCTGGAGTTTAGGGGTTGGTCAGCCCCAGCATTTT. V is TRBV30 and J is TRBJ1-5; D is possibly TRBD1 (5 bases). Germline V gene sequence: CDR1 GTSNPN, CDR2 SVGIG (reference sequence). CDR3 size: 13 residues. V was clipped by 2 bases and J by 6 bases, with 11 bases between them.

The J gene is TRBJ2-6, the V gene TRBV7-2; 7 positions match TRBD1. Per germline, CDR1 SGHTA and CDR2 FQGNSA. There are 16 residues in the CDR3. J lost 4 bases, V lost 5 bases, and 8 bases had no gene match. CDR3 in amino acids: CASSQTGNNGANVLTF. The CDR3 nucleotides are TGTGCCAGCAGCCAGACAGGGAATAACGGGGCCAACGTCCTGACTTTC.

The J gene is TRBJ1-3, the V gene TRBV4-1, with a tentative D call TRBD1 (5 bases). V lost 5 bases and J lost 0, with 14 bases in between. The germline V gene has CDR1 MGHRA and CDR2 YSYEKL. The CDR3 runs 16 residues. This CDR3 reads CASSSGVAVSGNTIYF. The CDR3 region has the DNA TGCGCCAGCAGCTCGGGGGTTGCCGTCTCTGGAAACACCATATATTTT.

The V call is TRBV24-1, the J call TRBJ2-3, with 8 bases identical to TRBD2. Germline V gene data show CDR1 as KGHDR and CDR2 as SFDVKD. CDR3 length: 15 residues. Trimming removed 12 bases from V and 2 bases from J; junction bases left unmatched: 12. The CDR3 DNA follows: TGTGCCTCCCGGGGGGGCCGAGGGGACACAGATACGCAGTATTTT. Its translation: CASRGGRGDTDTQYF.

J is TRBJ1-1 and V is TRBV6-6; D not resolved. Trimming took off 4 bases at V and 11 bases at J, with 14 bases between the two ends. CDR3 size: 12 residues. Germline values: CDR1 MNHNY, CDR2 SVGAGI (reference sequence). The CDR3 here is CASSSDPPGAFF. The DNA of the CDR3 is TGTGCCAGCAGTTCCGACCCGCCGGGGGCTTTCTTT.

The sample holds one count of this clone. The V call is TRBV6-2 or TRBV6-3, the J call TRBJ1-3; 7 nucleotides match TRBD1. Trimming took 4 bases from V and 0 from J; bases not matched to a gene: 3. Germline values: CDR1 MNHEY, CDR2 SVGEGT. This CDR3 is 15 amino acids long. CDR3 sequence reads: CASSLGQYSGNTIYF. The DNA for the CDR3 is TGTGCCAGCAGTTTGGGACAGTACTCTGGAAACACCATATATTTT.

This chain connects TRBV3-1 (or the pseudogene TRBV3-2) to TRBJ2-4; D not certain. V was cut by 5 bases and J by 13 bases, with 15 bases left in between. CDR3 length: 12 residues. Germline assignment: CDR1 LGHDT and CDR2 YNNKEL (reference sequence). CDR3: CASSFGPSGQYF. The CDR3 coding sequence is TGTGCCAGCAGCTTCGGGCCTTCCGGCCAGTACTTC.

The chain is built from TRBV28 and TRBJ1-2, with D maybe TRBD1 (6 bases). This CDR3 has 18 amino acids. The V end was cut by 1 base, the J end by 4 bases, with 22 bases between. From germline, CDR1 is MDHEN and CDR2 SYDVKM. DNA for the CDR3: TGTGCCAGCAGTTTATCTTCGGGACATTGGCGTCGCGGCTATGGCTACACCTTC. Residues: CASSLSSGHWRRGYGYTF.

In nucleotides, the CDR3 is TGTGCCAGCAGTTTAAGGATCCTCAGGGCGTCTGGAAACACCATATATTTT. Encoded protein: CASSLRILRASGNTIYF. The V gene is TRBV28, the J gene TRBJ1-3; a weak D match, TRBD1 (5 bases). The V gene's germline CDR1 is MDHEN and CDR2 SYDVKM. This CDR3 has 17 residues. Trimming stripped 2 bases from V and 1 base from J, with 15 bases between.

The chain has TRBV11-1 and TRBJ2-1; 7 positions agree with TRBD1. The junction had 8 bases not matched to a gene; V was cut back by 5 bases and J by 7 bases. CDR3 length: 14 residues. Germline values: CDR1 SGHAT, CDR2 FQDESV (reference sequence). The DNA for the CDR3 is TGTGCCAGCAGCGCAGACAGGGATCTAAATGAGCAGTTCTTC. It specifies CASSADRDLNEQFF.